This T cell receptor beta chain originates from a study of T cell repertoires in cytomegalovirus infection. On the study more broadly: Carrying CMV and the relevant HLA type showed in public TCR beta signatures.

This clonotype appeared a few times. Its target is not known. One entry per CDR3 protein, called by TCRdb with MiXCR from the reads. The data contain around 340,000 distinct CDR3 sequences, almost 30% of them singletons. Germline V gives CDR1 DFQATT, CDR2 SNEGSKA (reference sequence). The CDR3 is made up of 14 amino acids. Trimming shortened V by 3 bases and J by 5 bases, and 17 bases separated the two germline ends. The TCR was taken from a human donor in good health (CMV status not recorded). Some clones in this sample may be carry-over from other donors' samples. Here the sequenced sample was cultured PBMCs, taken from culture after CMV antigen stimulation. This sequence joins TRBV20-1 and TRBJ2-7; D call uncertain. The CDR3 region has the DNA TGCAGTGCTAGGGTGGATCCTGGAAGGGACGAGCAGTACTTC. Translated, it gives CSARVDPGRDEQYF.